Detailed here is one TCR beta chain. The antigen is undetermined. The data stem from a study of shared clonotypes between healthy human individuals. TCRdb's copy holds only in-frame clones and misses some; the assay was immunoSEQ multiplex PCR. The table records about 2.1 million clones, over 85% of them present only once. J was trimmed by 4 bases and V by 2 bases; bases with no gene match: 12. Per germline, CDR1 SQVTM and CDR2 ANQGSEA. The CDR3 is 16 residues long. Selected positively for CCR7 and CD45RO-negative, naive CD8 cells excluded terminally differentiated effector memory CD45RA+ cells. Study-wide findings and caveats: Enrolling few donors narrowed the genetic and exposure-history diversity that was represented.

The chain is built from TRBV29-1 and TRBJ2-5, with 8 bases aligning to TRBD1. Sequencing was performed on naive CD8+ T cells from PBMCs. The receptor was derived from a man aged 18 to 30 in good health. Some clones in this sample may be carry-over from other donors' samples. This chain's CDR3 is CSVERRTGLLGETQYF. DNA for the CDR3: TGCAGCGTTGAACGAAGGACAGGGCTCTTGGGAGAGACCCAGTACTTC.